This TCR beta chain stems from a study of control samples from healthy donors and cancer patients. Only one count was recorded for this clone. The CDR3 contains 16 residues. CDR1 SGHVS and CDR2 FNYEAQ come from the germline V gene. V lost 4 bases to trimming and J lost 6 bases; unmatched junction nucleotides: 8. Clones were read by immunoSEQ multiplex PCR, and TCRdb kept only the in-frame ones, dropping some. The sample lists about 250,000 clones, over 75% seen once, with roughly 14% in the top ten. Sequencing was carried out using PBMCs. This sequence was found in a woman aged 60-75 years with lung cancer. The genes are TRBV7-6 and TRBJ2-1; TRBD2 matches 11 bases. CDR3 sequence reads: CASSSGPGLAVNEQFF. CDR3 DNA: TGTGCCAGCAGCTCAGGACCGGGACTAGCGGTCAATGAGCAGTTCTTC.